This T cell receptor (beta chain) emerged from a study of CD8 T cells in Susac syndrome. Random hexamers were used to reverse transcribe an amount of about 0.45 to 1 ug RNA. The CDR3 of TCR beta was amplified by immunoSEQ multiplex PCR across 54 Vbeta and 13 Jbeta. Each CDR3 protein is one row after TCRdb ran MiXCR on the immunoSEQ multiplex PCR reads. The data contain about 120,000 distinct CDR3 sequences, around 94% of them singletons. Trimming cost V 3 bases and J 8 bases, with 17 bases left between them. Germline values: CDR1 SEHNR, CDR2 FQNEAQ (reference sequence). The CDR3 length is 15 residues.

The chain carries TRBV7-9 and TRBJ2-1; D unclear. Sequencing was done on a sample of CD4+ T cells from PBMCs. This TCR came from a human donor in good health. The CDR3 reads CASSFWAGPDDEQFF. The CDR3 DNA is TGTGCCAGCAGCTTCTGGGCCGGCCCTGACGATGAGCAGTTCTTC. Complete variable domain (other parts from reference TRBV7-9 and TRBJ2-1): DTGVSQNPRHKITKRGQNVTFRCDPISEHNRLYWYRQTLGQGPEFLTYFQNEAQLEKSRLLSDRFSAERPKGSFSTLEIQRTEQGDSAMYLCASSFWAGPDDEQFFGPGTRLTVL.